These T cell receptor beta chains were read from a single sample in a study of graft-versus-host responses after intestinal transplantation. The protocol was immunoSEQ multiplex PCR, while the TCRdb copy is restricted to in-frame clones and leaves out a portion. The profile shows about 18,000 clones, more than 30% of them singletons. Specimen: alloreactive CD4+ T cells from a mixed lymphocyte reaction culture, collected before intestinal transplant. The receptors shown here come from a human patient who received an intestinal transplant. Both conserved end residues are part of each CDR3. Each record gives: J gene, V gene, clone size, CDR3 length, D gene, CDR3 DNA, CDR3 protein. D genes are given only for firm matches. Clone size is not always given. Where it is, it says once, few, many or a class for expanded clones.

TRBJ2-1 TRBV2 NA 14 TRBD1 TGTGCCAGCCACAGGGGGCAGGTGTACAATGAGCAGTTCTTC CASHRGQVYNEQFF
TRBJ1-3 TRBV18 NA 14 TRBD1 TGTGCCAGCTCCCGGGACAGGACGGGGAACACCATATATTTT CASSRDRTGNTIYF
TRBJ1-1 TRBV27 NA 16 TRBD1 TGTGCCAGCAGTCCGAACCGTCTCAGGGGGTCCGACAAAGCTTTCTTT CASSPNRLRGSDKAFF
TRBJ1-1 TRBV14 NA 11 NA TGTGCCAGCAGCCAAGCTTCCCAGGCTTTCTTT CASSQASQAFF
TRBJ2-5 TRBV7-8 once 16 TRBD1 TGTGCCAGCACCCCAACCGGGACAGGGGGTTCGGAGACCCAGTACTTC CASTPTGTGGSETQYF
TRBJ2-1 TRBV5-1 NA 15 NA TGCGCCAGCAGAGAGTTCCTGAGCTCCTACAATGAGCAGTTCTTC CASREFLSSYNEQFF
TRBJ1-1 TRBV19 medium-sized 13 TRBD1 TGTGCCAGTAGTATCAGGGGGGACACTGAAGCTTTCTTT CASSIRGDTEAFF
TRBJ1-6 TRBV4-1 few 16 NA TGCGCCAGCAGCCAAGAAAGAGGGAAGAGAAGTTCACCCCTCCACTTT CASSQERGKRSSPLHF
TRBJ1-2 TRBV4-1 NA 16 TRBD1 TGCGCCAGCAGCCAAGATGGAACAGGGGCGGGATATGGCTACACCTTC CASSQDGTGAGYGYTF
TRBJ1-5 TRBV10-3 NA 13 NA TGTGCCACCGGTGCCACAGGCCAGCAGCCCCAGCATTTT CATGATGQQPQHF
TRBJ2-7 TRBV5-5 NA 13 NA TGTGCCAGCAGTCGAACCTTCCCATACGAGCAGTACTTC CASSRTFPYEQYF
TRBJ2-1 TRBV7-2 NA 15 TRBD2 TGTGCCAGCAGCTTATGGTCTAGCGGGGGGAATGAGCAGTTCTTC CASSLWSSGGNEQFF
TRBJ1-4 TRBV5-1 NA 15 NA TGCGCCAGCGCCCCATGGTCGACAGGACGGGAAAAACTGTTTTTT CASAPWSTGREKLFF
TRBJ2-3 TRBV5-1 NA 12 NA TGCGCCAGCAGCTCCATGGCAGATACGCAGTATTTT CASSSMADTQYF
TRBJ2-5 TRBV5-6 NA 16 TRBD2 TGTGCCAGCAGCTGGGGGTTAGCGGGGGGGCAAGAGACCCAGTACTTC CASSWGLAGGQETQYF
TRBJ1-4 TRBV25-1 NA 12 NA TGTGCCAGCAGTTTACAGACAGAAAAACTGTTTTTT CASSLQTEKLFF
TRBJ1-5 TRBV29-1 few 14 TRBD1 TGCAGCGTTCAGGACAGGGGAGTAAGTCAGCCCCAGCATTTT CSVQDRGVSQPQHF
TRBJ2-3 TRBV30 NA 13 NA TGTGCCTGGAGTTTCCGATTTACAGATACGCAGTATTTT CAWSFRFTDTQYF
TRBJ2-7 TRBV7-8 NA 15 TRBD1 TGTGCCAGCAGCTTAGAGGGACAGGGGCCCTACGAGCAGTACTTC CASSLEGQGPYEQYF
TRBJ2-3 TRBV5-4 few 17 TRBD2 TGTGCCAGCAGCTGGGGGCTAGCGGGGGTAAGGACAGATACGCAGTATTTT CASSWGLAGVRTDTQYF
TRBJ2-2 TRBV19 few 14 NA TGTGCCAGTAGTATAGAGAGAGGGGTCGGGGAGCTGTTTTTT CASSIERGVGELFF
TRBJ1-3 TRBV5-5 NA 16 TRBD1 TGTGCCAGCAGCTTGAGGACAGGGACCTCTGGAAACACCATATATTTT CASSLRTGTSGNTIYF
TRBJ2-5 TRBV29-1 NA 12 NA TGCAGCGTTGTGCCAGTTCTCGAGACCCAGTACTTC CSVVPVLETQYF
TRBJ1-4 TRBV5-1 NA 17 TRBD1 TGCGCCAGCAGAGGACAGGGATGGGGAGGTTTTAATGAAAAACTGTTTTTT CASRGQGWGGFNEKLFF
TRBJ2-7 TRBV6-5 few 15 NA TGTGCCAGCCGGACGGGGGTGCGGAGCTCCTACGAGCAGTACTTC CASRTGVRSSYEQYF
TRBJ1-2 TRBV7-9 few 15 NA TGTGCCAGCAGCTCCCGGGGGGGCGGTAACTATGGCTACACCTTC CASSSRGGGNYGYTF
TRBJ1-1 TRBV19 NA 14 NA TGTGCCAGTAGTCCCACGACAGTTAACACTGAAGCTTTCTTT CASSPTTVNTEAFF
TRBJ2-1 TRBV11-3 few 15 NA TGTGCCAGCAGCCTCCAGGGGGGAACCTACAATGAGCAGTTCTTC CASSLQGGTYNEQFF
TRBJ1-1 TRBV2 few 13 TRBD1 TGTGCCAGCAGGGCGGACAGGGTCACTGAAGCTTTCTTT CASRADRVTEAFF
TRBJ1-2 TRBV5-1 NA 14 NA TGCGCCAGCCGGGCGGACAGACTGAACTATGGCTACACCTTC CASRADRLNYGYTF
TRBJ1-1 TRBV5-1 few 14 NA TGCGCCAGCAGCCTGCGGCGGAGGAACACTGAAGCTTTCTTT CASSLRRRNTEAFF
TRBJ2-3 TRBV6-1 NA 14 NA TGTGCCAGCAGTGAAAGGTTGGGAGCAGATACGCAGTATTTT CASSERLGADTQYF
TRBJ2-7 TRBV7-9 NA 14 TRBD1 TGTGCCAGCAGCTTAGGGGGACAGACCTACGAGCAGTACTTC CASSLGGQTYEQYF
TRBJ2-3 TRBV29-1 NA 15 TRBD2 TGCAGCGTTGAACGGCGGGGGGGCGTTACAGATACGCAGTATTTT CSVERRGGVTDTQYF
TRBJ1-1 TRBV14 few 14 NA TGTGCCAGCAGCCACCTTAGGGGGAACACTGAAGCTTTCTTT CASSHLRGNTEAFF
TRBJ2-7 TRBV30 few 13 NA TGTGCCTGGAGTCGCGGCAGGATTTACGAGCAGTACTTC CAWSRGRIYEQYF
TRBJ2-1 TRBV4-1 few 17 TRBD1 TGCGCCAGCAGCCAAGACTCCACAGGGGGCGCCCACAATGAGCAGTTCTTC CASSQDSTGGAHNEQFF
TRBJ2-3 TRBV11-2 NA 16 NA TGTGCCAGCAGCCCGGGACTTTCCCTTCGCACAGATACGCAGTATTTT CASSPGLSLRTDTQYF
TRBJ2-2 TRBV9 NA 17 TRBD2 TGTGCCAGCAGCCCCAGGGGGACTAGCCTCCCACGCGGGGAGCTGTTTTTT CASSPRGTSLPRGELFF
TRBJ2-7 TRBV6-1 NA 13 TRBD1 TGTGCCAGCGCAGGACAGGGGGGTCACGAGCAGTACTTC CASAGQGGHEQYF
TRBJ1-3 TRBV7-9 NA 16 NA TGTGCCAGCAGCCTAAGACGGACGAGCTCTGGAAACACCATATATTTT CASSLRRTSSGNTIYF
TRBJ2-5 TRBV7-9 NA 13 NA TGTGCCAGCAGGCCAGCTTCCCAAGAGACCCAGTACTTC CASRPASQETQYF
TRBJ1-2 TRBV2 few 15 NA TGTGCCAGCAGCGAACAGGGACGTCGGGGCTATGGCTACACCTTC CASSEQGRRGYGYTF
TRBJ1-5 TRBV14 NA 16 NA TGTGCCAGCAGCCAAAGCGGGCGGGTCGGCAATCAGCCCCAGCATTTT CASSQSGRVGNQPQHF
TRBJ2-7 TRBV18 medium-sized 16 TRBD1 TGTGCCAGCTCATACCGGGTGGGACAGCTAGTCTACGAGCAGTACTTC CASSYRVGQLVYEQYF
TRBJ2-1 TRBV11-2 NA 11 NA TGTGCCAGCAGCCGAGGGGGAGTTCGGTTCTTC CASSRGGVRFF
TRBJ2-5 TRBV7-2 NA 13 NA TGTGCCAGCAGCCCGACAGGTCCCGCGACCCAGTACTTC CASSPTGPATQYF
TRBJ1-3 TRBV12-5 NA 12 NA TGTGCTAGTGGTCCATTAGGAAACACCATATATTTT CASGPLGNTIYF
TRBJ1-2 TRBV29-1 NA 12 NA TGCAGCGCGGGGAACGGGGACGATGGCTACACCTTC CSAGNGDDGYTF
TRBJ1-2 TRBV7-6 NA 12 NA TGTGCCAGCAGCAATGGGCGGCAGCCCAGCGCCTTC CASSNGRQPSAF
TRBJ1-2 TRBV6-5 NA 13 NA TGTGCCAGCAGTTACGACAGAGCCTATGGCTACACCTTC CASSYDRAYGYTF